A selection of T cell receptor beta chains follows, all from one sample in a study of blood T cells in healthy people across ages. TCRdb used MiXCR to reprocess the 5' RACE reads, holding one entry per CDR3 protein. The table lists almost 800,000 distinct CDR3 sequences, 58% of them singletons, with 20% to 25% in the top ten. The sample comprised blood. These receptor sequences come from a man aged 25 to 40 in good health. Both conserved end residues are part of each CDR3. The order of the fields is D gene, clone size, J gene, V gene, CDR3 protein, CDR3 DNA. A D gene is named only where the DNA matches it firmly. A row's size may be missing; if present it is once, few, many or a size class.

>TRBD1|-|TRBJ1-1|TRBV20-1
CSAGGQAPQAFF
TGCAGTGCTGGCGGACAGGCCCCCCAAGCTTTCTTT
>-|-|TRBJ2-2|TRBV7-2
CASSSTGTGELFF
TGTGCCAGCAGCTCCACGGGCACCGGGGAGCTGTTTTTT
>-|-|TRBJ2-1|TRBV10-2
CASSDRLVPSYNEQFF
TGCGCCAGCAGTGATAGACTAGTCCCCTCCTACAATGAGCAGTTCTTC
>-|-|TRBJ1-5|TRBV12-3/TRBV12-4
CASSFGVGRISNQPQHF
TGTGCCAGCAGTTTCGGCGTGGGACGGATTAGCAATCAGCCCCAGCATTTT
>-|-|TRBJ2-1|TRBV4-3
CASSRTGAGFGNEQFF
TGCGCCAGCAGCCGCACCGGGGCAGGATTTGGCAATGAGCAGTTCTTC
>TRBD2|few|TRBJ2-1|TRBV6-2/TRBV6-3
CASSYGREKLYNEQFF
TGTGCCAGCAGTTACGGGCGGGAGAAGCTTTACAATGAGCAGTTCTTC
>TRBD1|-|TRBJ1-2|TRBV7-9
CASRRTGLEGYTF
TGTGCCAGCAGACGGACAGGGCTGGAAGGCTACACCTTC
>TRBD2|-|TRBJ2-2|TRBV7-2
CASSLRRGGAGTGELFF
TGTGCCAGCAGCTTACGGCGGGGGGGCGCCGGGACCGGGGAGCTGTTTTTT
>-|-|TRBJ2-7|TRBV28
CASTAQARQQYF
TGTGCCAGCACCGCACAGGCCCGACAGCAGTACTTC
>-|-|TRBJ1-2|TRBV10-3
CAISDQGNYGYTF
TGTGCCATCAGTGACCAGGGTAACTATGGCTACACCTTC
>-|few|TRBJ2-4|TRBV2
CASSATLAKNIQYF
TGTGCCAGCAGCGCGACTTTAGCCAAAAACATTCAGTACTTC
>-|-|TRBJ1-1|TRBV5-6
CASSLKGGHTEAFF
TGTGCCAGCAGCTTGAAGGGGGGACATACTGAAGCTTTCTTT
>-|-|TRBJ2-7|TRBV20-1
CSARTGACEQYF
TGCAGTGCTAGGACAGGAGCCTGCGAGCAGTACTTC
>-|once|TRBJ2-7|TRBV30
CACRRTPYEQYF
TGTGCCTGTCGAAGGACTCCCTACGAGCAGTACTTC
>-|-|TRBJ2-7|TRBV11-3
CASSSVDHEQYF
TGTGCCAGCAGTTCAGTGGACCACGAGCAGTACTTC
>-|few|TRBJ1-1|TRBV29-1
CSVGEVVGEAFF
TGCAGCGTGGGTGAGGTGGTAGGTGAAGCTTTCTTT
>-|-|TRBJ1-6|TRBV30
CAWSVGATQYSPLHF
TGTGCCTGGAGTGTAGGAGCCACACAATATTCACCCCTCCACTTT
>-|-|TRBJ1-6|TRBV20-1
CSARQDNSPLHF
TGCAGTGCTAGACAGGACAATTCACCCCTCCACTTT
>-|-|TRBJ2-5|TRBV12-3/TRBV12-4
CASSLFRGVGVETQYF
TGTGCCAGCAGTTTGTTCCGGGGTGTTGGAGTAGAGACCCAGTACTTC
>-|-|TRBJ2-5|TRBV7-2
CASSSNGGQETQNF
TGTGCCAGCAGCTCCAACGGAGGGCAAGAGACCCAGAACTTC
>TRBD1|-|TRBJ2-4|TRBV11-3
CAGSQTGGSNIQYF
TGTGCCGGCAGCCAGACAGGGGGCTCAAACATTCAGTACTTC
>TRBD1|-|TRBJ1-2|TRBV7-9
CASSFGTGGYTF
TGTGCCAGCAGTTTCGGGACAGGAGGCTACACCTTC
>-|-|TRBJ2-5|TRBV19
CASSTGVGTQYF
TGTGCCAGTAGTACCGGAGTCGGGACCCAGTACTTC
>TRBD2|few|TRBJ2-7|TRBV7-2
CASNGGLDYEQYF
TGTGCCAGCAACGGGGGACTAGACTACGAGCAGTACTTC
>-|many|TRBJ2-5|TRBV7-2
CASSFYGTRETQYF
TGTGCCAGCAGCTTTTACGGGACTCGCGAGACCCAGTACTTC
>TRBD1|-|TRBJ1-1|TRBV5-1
CASSPETGGYGTEAFF
TGCGCCAGCAGCCCAGAGACAGGGGGCTATGGCACTGAAGCTTTCTTT
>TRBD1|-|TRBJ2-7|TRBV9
CASSVSTGSFYEQYF
TGTGCCAGCAGCGTTTCGACAGGGTCTTTCTACGAGCAGTACTTC
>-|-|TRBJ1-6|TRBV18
CASSPYRDLGSPLHF
TGTGCCAGCTCACCGTACAGGGATTTGGGTTCACCCCTCCACTTT
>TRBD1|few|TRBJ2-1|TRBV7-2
CASSGQGRLVGNEQFF
TGTGCCAGCAGCGGACAGGGTAGACTAGTCGGGAATGAGCAGTTCTTC
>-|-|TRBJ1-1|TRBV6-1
CASSERTGADTEAFF
TGTGCCAGCAGTGAGAGAACGGGAGCCGACACTGAAGCTTTCTTT
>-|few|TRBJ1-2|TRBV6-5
CASSYEGDYGYTF
TGTGCCAGCAGTTACGAGGGGGACTATGGCTACACCTTC
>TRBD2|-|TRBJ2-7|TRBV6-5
CASSRYSGGGEQYF
TGTGCCAGCAGTAGATATAGCGGGGGCGGGGAGCAGTACTTC
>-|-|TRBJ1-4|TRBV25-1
CASSVVSDLVFEKLFF
TGTGCCAGCAGTGTAGTTTCCGACCTCGTTTTCGAAAAACTGTTTTTT
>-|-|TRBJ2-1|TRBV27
CASSSTKIGGGYNEQFF
TGTGCCAGCAGTTCTACTAAAATAGGGGGGGGGTACAATGAGCAGTTCTTC
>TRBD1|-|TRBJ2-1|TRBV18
CASSPPGPRGLHDEQFF
TGTGCCAGCTCACCCCCGGGACCTAGGGGGCTACACGATGAGCAGTTCTTC
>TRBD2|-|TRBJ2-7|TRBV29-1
CSVEDLGLAGAGEQYF
TGCAGCGTTGAAGATCTCGGACTAGCGGGAGCGGGCGAGCAGTACTTC
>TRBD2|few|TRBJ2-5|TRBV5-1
CASSLSGTSEETQYF
TGCGCCAGCAGCCTATCCGGGACTAGCGAAGAGACCCAGTACTTC
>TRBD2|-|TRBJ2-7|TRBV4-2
CASSQEAGGNSYEQYF
TGTGCCAGCAGCCAAGAGGCGGGGGGAAACTCATACGAGCAGTACTTC
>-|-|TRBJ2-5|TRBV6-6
CASSYLGVQETQYF
TGTGCCAGCAGTTACTTGGGGGTCCAAGAGACCCAGTACTTC
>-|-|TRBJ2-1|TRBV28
CAGRAGNSYNEQFF
TGTGCCGGTCGTGCAGGGAACTCCTACAATGAGCAGTTCTTC
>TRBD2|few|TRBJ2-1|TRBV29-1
CSVEGTSGSNEQFF
TGCAGCGTTGAAGGGACTAGCGGGAGCAATGAGCAGTTCTTC